These 18 T cell receptor beta chains originate from one sample sequenced in a study of regulatory T cells in long-lasting Graves disease. Libraries of TCR beta came from iRepertoire HTBI primers plus Arm-PCR of CDR3 regions. MiXCR was run by TCRdb on the multiplex PCR reads, yielding one entry per CDR3 protein. The data contain 580,000 or so distinct CDR3 sequences, 15% to 20% of them singletons. This sample's time point: newly diagnosed GD, antithyroid drugs for less than 3 months. Construction of the TCR library relied on RNA isolated from PBMCs. This sample was shared with a second study, whose subject was T cells in Graves' hyperthyroidism and ophthalmopathy.

Sequenced here: peripheral blood mononuclear cells (PBMCs), sampled at new diagnosis, from a patient treated with antithyroid drugs. The receptors stem from a man between 18 and 35 years old with Graves disease.

This clonotype showed up many times. The chain carries TRBV20-1 and TRBJ2-7; TRBD1 or TRBD2 may be the D gene (5 bases each). The germline CDR1 and CDR2 sequences are DFQATT and SNEGSKA (reference sequence). With 3 bases removed from V and 0 bases from J, the gap between germline ends came to 9 bases. The CDR3 has 13 residues. CDR3 DNA sequence: TGCAGTGCTAGGGGGACCAGCTCCTACGAGCAGTACTTC. Amino acids: CSARGTSSYEQYF.

This clonotype was counted many times. The chain carries TRBV20-1 and TRBJ2-7; possible D gene TRBD1, 5 bases. Germline V gene sequence: CDR1 DFQATT, CDR2 SNEGSKA (reference sequence). The CDR3 loop spans 14 amino acids. Trimming stripped 5 bases from V and 4 bases from J, with 18 bases between. The CDR3 DNA reads TGCAGTGCTGCCAACCCAGGGAAAAGTTACGAGCAGTACTTC. It specifies CSAANPGKSYEQYF.

This clonotype was seen ten or more times. The chain joins TRBV3-1 to TRBJ2-1, with unresolved D. From germline, CDR1 is LGHDT and CDR2 YNNKEL (reference sequence). V dropped 0 bases and J dropped 9 bases, with 9 bases sitting between them. This CDR3 is built from 13 residues. The CDR3 DNA reads as TGTGCCAGCAGCCAAGAACCCCCGGCTGAGCAGTTCTTC. This translates into CASSQEPPAEQFF.

This clonotype has a count of ten or more. This chain connects TRBV13 to TRBJ2-4, with TRBD1 matching over 8 bases. The germline gives CDR1 PRHDT, CDR2 FYEKMQ (reference sequence). Trimming at V came to 4 bases and at J to 5 bases, leaving 7 bases not matched to a gene. This CDR3 is 15 amino acids long. For the CDR3, the DNA is TGTGCCAGCAGCTCTTACCCGGACAGGGAAAACATTCAGTACTTC. Residues: CASSSYPDRENIQYF.

This clonotype was seen ten or more times. This chain uses TRBV27 with TRBJ1-3; the D gene is possibly TRBD1 (5 bases). Germline V gene sequence: CDR1 MNHEY, CDR2 SMNVEV (reference sequence). Trimming left V 6 bases short and J 7 bases short, with 22 bases between. The CDR3 loop spans 16 amino acids. The CDR3 reads CASSIISPRGTNTIYF. For the CDR3, the DNA is TGTGCCAGCAGCATAATCTCGCCCAGAGGGACGAACACCATATATTTT.

This clonotype was observed a handful of times. This may stem from a read error, because a much larger clone lies one nucleotide away. The rearrangement joins TRBV5-1 to TRBJ2-3, with D perhaps TRBD2 (6 bases). The length of the CDR3 is 16 residues. Germline CDR1 is SGHRS and CDR2 is YFSETQ. The CDR3 DNA sequence: TGCGCCAGCAACTTGGTGGCGGGGTCTAGCACAGATACGCAGTATTTT. Translation gives CASNLVAGSSTDTQYF.

This clonotype was seen just once. The chain employs TRBV5-1 and TRBJ2-5; TRBD2 matches 8 bases. The CDR3 extends over 15 amino acids. The J segment lost 2 bases and the V segment lost 4 bases, leaving 7 bases of the junction unmatched. The germline gives CDR1 SGHRS, CDR2 YFSETQ. In nucleotides, the CDR3 is TGCGCCAGCAGCCCGTTTAGCGGGGCTCAAGAGACCCAGTACTTC. This sequence encodes CASSPFSGAQETQYF.

This clonotype has ten or more counts. The chain links TRBV30 to TRBJ2-1; perhaps TRBD1 as D (6 bases). Trimming left V 0 bases short and J 0 bases short, with 9 bases between. The CDR3 totals 15 residues. Germline assignment: CDR1 GTSNPN and CDR2 SVGIG (reference sequence). For the CDR3, the DNA is TGTGCCTGGAGTGTACGGGACATCTCCTACAATGAGCAGTTCTTC. This translates into CAWSVRDISYNEQFF.

This clonotype was counted between two and nine times. The CDR3 protein is CASMHGNTEAFF. CDR3 coding DNA: TGCGCCAGCATGCACGGAAACACTGAAGCTTTCTTT. The genes are TRBV5-1 and TRBJ1-1, with D unclear. CDR1 and CDR2 from the germline V gene are SGHRS and YFSETQ. V lost 6 bases and J lost 2, with 8 bases in between. The CDR3 sequence is 12 residues long.

This clonotype was observed a handful of times. The chain is built from TRBV28 and TRBJ1-5; D remains unclear. CDR3 length: 12 residues. V lost 9 bases and J 4 bases, leaving 10 bases between the germline ends. Looked up from germline, CDR1 is MDHEN and CDR2 is SYDVKM. CDR3 DNA sequence: TGTGCCAGTACTGGACCAAATCAGCCCCAGCATTTT. Its translation: CASTGPNQPQHF.

This chain joins TRBV7-9 and TRBJ2-2, with 12 bases that match TRBD1. The V and J ends lost 4 bases and 7 bases, in that order; junction bases with no gene match: 7. This CDR3 comprises 16 residues. The germline V gene has CDR1 SEHNR and CDR2 FQNEAQ (reference sequence). CDR3 coding DNA: TGTGCCAGCAGCTCCGGGACAGGGGGCGCCGACGGGGAGCTGTTTTTT. Amino acid sequence: CASSSGTGGADGELFF.

This clonotype was detected only a few times. The CDR3 loop is CASSSSKLGPTRGETQYF. CDR3 sequence (DNA): TGTGCCAGCAGCTCCAGTAAACTGGGACCGACTAGGGGCGAGACCCAGTACTTC. This sequence joins TRBV7-9 and TRBJ2-5; possible D gene TRBD2, 6 bases. The CDR3 has 18 residues. Germline-derived CDR1 and CDR2 are SEHNR and FQNEAQ (reference sequence). The V and J ends lost 4 bases and 5 bases respectively, with 26 bases between them.

The gene calls are TRBV30 and TRBJ2-1, with 9 bases fitting TRBD2. Germline lookup yields CDR1 GTSNPN and CDR2 SVGIG (reference sequence). The CDR3 runs 17 residues. V was clipped by 3 bases and J by 2 bases; unmatched bases: 11. The CDR3 spells CAWSDPVASGAYNEQFF. DNA of the CDR3: TGTGCCTGGAGCGACCCGGTGGCTAGCGGGGCCTACAATGAGCAGTTCTTC.

This clonotype was picked up many times. This rearrangement joins TRBV12-3 or TRBV12-4 to TRBJ1-1; possibly TRBD1 for D (5 bases). Trimming cost V 6 bases and J 1 base, with 12 bases left between them. This CDR3 is 14 amino acids long. The CDR3, as DNA: TGTGCCAGCAGGGGGGACGCGAGGAACACTGAAGCTTTCTTT. It is translated as CASRGDARNTEAFF.

This clonotype was found many times. The chain is built from TRBV12-3 or TRBV12-4 and TRBJ2-3; D assignment may be TRBD1 or TRBD2 (5 bases each). Between the trimmed V and J ends, which lost 4 bases and 2 bases, there was a span of 13 bases. The CDR3 contains 15 residues. Written as DNA, the CDR3 is TGTGCCAGCAGTTGGGTTACGGGGCTCACAGATACGCAGTATTTT. This translates into CASSWVTGLTDTQYF.

The table lists this clonotype with a count of one. The rearrangement uses TRBV27 and TRBJ2-3, with D tentatively TRBD2 (6 bases). CDR3 length equals 15 residues. The germline V gene encodes CDR1 MNHEY and CDR2 SMNVEV (reference sequence). The V and J ends lost 5 bases and 2 bases respectively, with 14 bases between them. The CDR3 DNA sequence: TGTGCCAGCAGTCCAATAGCGGTCCTCACAGATACGCAGTATTTT. It translates to CASSPIAVLTDTQYF.

This clonotype appeared a few times. The V and J genes are TRBV28 and TRBJ2-7, with 7 bases fitting TRBD2. The CDR3 runs 15 residues. Trimming took 5 bases from V and 2 from J; bases not matched to a gene: 9. Germline CDR1 reads MDHEN; CDR2 reads SYDVKM. The chain's CDR3 is CASSMYAGVTYEQYF. In DNA, the CDR3 is TGTGCCAGCAGTATGTATGCGGGAGTGACCTACGAGCAGTACTTC.

V and J are TRBV7-9 and TRBJ2-5, with 11 positions matching TRBD1. From germline, CDR1 is SEHNR and CDR2 FQNEAQ (reference sequence). Trimming at V came to 11 bases and at J to 5 bases, leaving 7 bases not matched to a gene. This CDR3 is 13 amino acids long. CDR3: CAGGQGAVETQYF. The CDR3 nucleotides read TGTGCCGGAGGACAGGGGGCGGTGGAGACCCAGTACTTC.